This entry concerns a single TCR beta chain. This sample stems from a study of regulatory T cells in long-lasting Graves disease. The germline V gene encodes CDR1 MNHNS and CDR2 SASEGT. V was pared by 7 bases and J by 6 bases, with 30 bases between. The CDR3 has 18 residues. Time point reported: newly diagnosed GD, antithyroid drugs for less than 3 months. PBMC RNA served as the TCR library source. Arm-PCR of CDR3 regions and iRepertoire HTBI primers were the basis on which TCR beta libraries were built. TCRdb re-called the multiplex PCR reads through MiXCR, storing one row per CDR3 protein. Altogether a few hundred thousand distinct CDR3 sequences are present, roughly 18% being singletons, with the ten largest covering approximately 15%. These data were also reused for a study on T cells in Graves' hyperthyroidism and ophthalmopathy.

The chain carries TRBV6-1 and TRBJ1-2; D not resolved. The source is a woman aged 30 to 39 with Graves disease. Material: peripheral blood mononuclear cells (PBMCs), obtained at new diagnosis, from a patient treated with antithyroid drugs. The CDR3 DNA follows: TGTGCCAGCACAAGAATGTTGGCTTCATCGGATCCCGGGGATGGCTACACCTTC. It is translated as CASTRMLASSDPGDGYTF.